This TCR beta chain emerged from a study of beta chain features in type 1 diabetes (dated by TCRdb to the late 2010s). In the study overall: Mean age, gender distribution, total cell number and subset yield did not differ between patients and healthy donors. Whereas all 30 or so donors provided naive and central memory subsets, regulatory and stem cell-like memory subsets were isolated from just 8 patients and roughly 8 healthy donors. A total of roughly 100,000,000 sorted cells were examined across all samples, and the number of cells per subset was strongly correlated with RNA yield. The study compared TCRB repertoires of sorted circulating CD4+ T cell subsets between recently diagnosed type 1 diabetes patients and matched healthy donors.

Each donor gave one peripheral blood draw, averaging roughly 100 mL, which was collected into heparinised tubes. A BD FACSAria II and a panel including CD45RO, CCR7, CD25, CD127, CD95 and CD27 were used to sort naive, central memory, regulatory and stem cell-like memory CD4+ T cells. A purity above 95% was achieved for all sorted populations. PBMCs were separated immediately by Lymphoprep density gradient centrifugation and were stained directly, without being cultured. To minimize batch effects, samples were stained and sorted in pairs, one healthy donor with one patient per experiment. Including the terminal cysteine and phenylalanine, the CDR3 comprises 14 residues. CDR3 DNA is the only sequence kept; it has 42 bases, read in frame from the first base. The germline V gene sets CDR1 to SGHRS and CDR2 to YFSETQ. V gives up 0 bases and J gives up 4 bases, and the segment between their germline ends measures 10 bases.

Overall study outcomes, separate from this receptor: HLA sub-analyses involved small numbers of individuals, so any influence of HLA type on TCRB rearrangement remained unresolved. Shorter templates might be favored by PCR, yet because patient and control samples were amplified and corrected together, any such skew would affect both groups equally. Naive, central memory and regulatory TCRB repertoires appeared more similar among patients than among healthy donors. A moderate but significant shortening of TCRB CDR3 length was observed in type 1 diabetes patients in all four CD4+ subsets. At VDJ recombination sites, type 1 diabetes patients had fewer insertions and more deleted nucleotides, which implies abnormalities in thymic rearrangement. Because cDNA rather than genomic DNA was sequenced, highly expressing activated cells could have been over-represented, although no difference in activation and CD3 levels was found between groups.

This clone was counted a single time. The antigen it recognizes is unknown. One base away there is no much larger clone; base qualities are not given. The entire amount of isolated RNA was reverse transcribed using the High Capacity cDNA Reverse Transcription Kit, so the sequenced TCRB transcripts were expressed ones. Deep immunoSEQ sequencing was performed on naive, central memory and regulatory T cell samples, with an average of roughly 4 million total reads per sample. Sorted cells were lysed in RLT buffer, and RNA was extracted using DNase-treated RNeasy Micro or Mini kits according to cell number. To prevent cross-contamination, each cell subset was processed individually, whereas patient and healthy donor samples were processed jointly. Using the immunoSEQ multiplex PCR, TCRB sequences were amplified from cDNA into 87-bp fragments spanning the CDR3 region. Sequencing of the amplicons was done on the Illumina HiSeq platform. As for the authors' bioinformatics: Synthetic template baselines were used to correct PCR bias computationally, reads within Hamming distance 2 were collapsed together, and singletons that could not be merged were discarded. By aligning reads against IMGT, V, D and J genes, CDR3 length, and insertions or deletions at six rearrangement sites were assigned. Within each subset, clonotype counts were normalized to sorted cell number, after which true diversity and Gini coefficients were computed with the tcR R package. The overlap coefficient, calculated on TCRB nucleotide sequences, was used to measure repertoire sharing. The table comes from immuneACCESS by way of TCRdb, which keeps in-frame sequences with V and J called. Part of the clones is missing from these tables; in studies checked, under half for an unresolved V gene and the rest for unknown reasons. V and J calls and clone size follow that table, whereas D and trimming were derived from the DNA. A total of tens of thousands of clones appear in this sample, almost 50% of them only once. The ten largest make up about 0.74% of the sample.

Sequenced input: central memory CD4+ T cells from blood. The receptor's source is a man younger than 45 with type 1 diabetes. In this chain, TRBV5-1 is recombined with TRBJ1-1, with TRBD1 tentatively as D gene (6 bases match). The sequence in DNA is TGCGCCAGCAGCTTGGTGGGGGCAGGCACTGAAGCTTTCTTT. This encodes CASSLVGAGTEAFF. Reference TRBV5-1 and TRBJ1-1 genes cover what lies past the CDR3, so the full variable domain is KAGVTQTPRYLIKTRGQQVTLSCSPISGHRSVSWYQQTPGQGLQFLFEYFSETQRNKGNFPGRFSGRQFSNSRSEMNVSTLELGDSALYLCASSLVGAGTEAFFGQGTRLTVV.